Following are 28 T cell receptor beta chains from one sample sequenced in a study of cytomegalovirus exposure and HLA in healthy donors. PCR amplification relied on 60 Vbeta primers (plus 13 Jbeta primers). Measured with immunoSEQ multiplex PCR; TCRdb has only the in-frame clones, and not every one. The sample data list tens of thousands of clones. The source material was PBMCs. All receptors derive from a boy aged 10-17 years in good health and CMV-seronegative.

The chain couples TRBV5-1 to TRBJ2-5; the D gene is possibly TRBD1 (5 bases). V was trimmed by 4 bases and J by 4 bases, leaving 17 bases between them. The germline V gene encodes CDR1 SGHRS and CDR2 YFSETQ. This CDR3 is built from 15 residues. In nucleotides, the CDR3 is TGCGCCAGCAGCCAAGGACACGATCTTATAGAGACCCAGTACTTC. This gives the protein CASSQGHDLIETQYF. The full variable domain, rest sourced from reference TRBV5-1 and TRBJ2-5, is KAGVTQTPRYLIKTRGQQVTLSCSPISGHRSVSWYQQTPGQGLQFLFEYFSETQRNKGNFPGRFSGRQFSNSRSEMNVSTLELGDSALYLCASSQGHDLIETQYFGPGTRLLVL.

The chain carries TRBV30 and TRBJ1-4, with D tentatively TRBD1 (6 bases). This CDR3 spans 14 amino acids. Germline CDR1 reads GTSNPN; CDR2 reads SVGIG (reference sequence). CDR3 nucleotide sequence: TGTGCTCAAACGGTGACAGGACCTAGGGAAAAACTGTTTTTT. This gives the protein CAQTVTGPREKLFF.

The rearrangement uses TRBV13 and TRBJ1-5, with unresolved D. V was cut by 0 bases and J by 2 bases, with 8 bases left in between. This CDR3 is 15 amino acids long. Germline V CDR1 and CDR2: PRHDT, FYEKMQ (reference sequence). Here the CDR3 reads CASSLGGVGNQPQHF. In nucleotides, the CDR3 is TGTGCCAGCAGCTTAGGCGGGGTAGGCAATCAGCCCCAGCATTTT.

V usage is TRBV5-4 and J usage is TRBJ2-1, with 9 positions matching TRBD2. Per germline, CDR1 SGHNT and CDR2 YYREEE (reference sequence). J was trimmed by 3 bases and V by 4 bases; bases with no gene match: 5. This CDR3 region has 15 residues. In DNA, the CDR3 is TGTGCCAGCAGCACCGCGGGGGGGAACTACAATGAGCAGTTCTTC. This gives the protein CASSTAGGNYNEQFF.

This chain connects TRBV2 to TRBJ2-7; D gene unclear. V was trimmed by 7 bases and J by 0 bases, leaving 7 bases between them. Germline-derived CDR1 and CDR2 are SNHLY and FYNNEI. This CDR3 is built from 12 residues. The CDR3 DNA reads TGTGCCAGCACAGGCAGCTCCTACGAGCAGTACTTC. As protein: CASTGSSYEQYF.

This chain links TRBV30 with TRBJ2-6; 7 positions agree with TRBD1. Germline V gene sequence: CDR1 GTSNPN, CDR2 SVGIG (reference sequence). The CDR3 covers 15 residues. With V trimmed by 4 bases and J by 2 bases, 5 bases remained unmatched. The chain's CDR3 is CAWIYRGTGANVLTF. The CDR3 region has the DNA TGTGCCTGGATTTACAGGGGAACTGGGGCCAACGTCCTGACTTTC.

The J gene is TRBJ1-1, the V gene TRBV19; 7 positions agree with TRBD1. With V trimmed by 10 bases and J by 5 bases, 10 bases remained unmatched. Germline-derived CDR1 and CDR2 are LNHDA and SQIVND (reference sequence). The CDR3 is 13 residues long. The chain's CDR3 is CATTTGLETEAFF. For the CDR3, the DNA is TGTGCCACCACGACAGGGCTGGAGACTGAAGCTTTCTTT.

The chain carries TRBV27 and TRBJ2-2; D call uncertain. Germline lookup yields CDR1 MNHEY and CDR2 SMNVEV (reference sequence). The CDR3 loop spans 14 amino acids. With 6 bases removed from V and 1 base from J, the gap between germline ends came to 9 bases. The CDR3 region has the DNA TGTGCCAGCAGCCTAGACCGGAACACCGGGGAGCTGTTTTTT. Residues: CASSLDRNTGELFF.

The chain couples TRBV5-6 to TRBJ1-5; perhaps TRBD1 as D (6 bases). V lost 2 bases and J lost 6, with 15 bases in between. The CDR3 covers 15 residues. CDR1 and CDR2 from the germline V gene are SGHDT and YYEEEE. The CDR3 reads CASSFRRGPRQPQHF. CDR3 in DNA: TGTGCCAGCAGCTTTCGCAGGGGACCGCGTCAGCCCCAGCATTTT.

The chain recombines TRBV5-1 with TRBJ2-2, with TRBD1 matching 7 bases. The CDR3 sequence is 15 residues long. V lost 3 bases and J lost 6; bases outside the gene matches: 8. Germline assignment: CDR1 SGHRS and CDR2 YFSETQ. CDR3 sequence reads: CASSSARQGPGELFF. The CDR3 DNA reads TGCGCCAGCAGCTCGGCCCGACAGGGACCCGGGGAGCTGTTTTTT.

The V call is TRBV7-6, the J call TRBJ2-2; D might be TRBD1 (6 bases). Germline V lookup: CDR1 SGHVS, CDR2 FNYEAQ. The CDR3 spans 15 residues. V was trimmed by 1 base and J by 4 bases, leaving 10 bases between them. The CDR3 spells CASSLVLGATGELFF. CDR3 DNA: TGTGCCAGCAGCTTAGTCCTGGGGGCCACCGGGGAGCTGTTTTTT.

The chain is built from TRBV25-1 and TRBJ2-7; the D gene is possibly TRBD1 (6 bases). The V end lost 0 bases, the J end lost 5 bases, and 23 bases lay between the germline ends. The CDR3 is 18 amino acids. Germline loops: CDR1 MGHDK, CDR2 SYGVNS. Here the CDR3 reads CASSEYYIGRGVADEQYF. CDR3 DNA: TGTGCCAGCAGTGAATATTATATCGGCAGGGGAGTTGCGGACGAGCAGTACTTC.

The V gene is TRBV6-6, the J gene TRBJ2-7; 11 bases are shared with TRBD1. CDR1 and CDR2 (germline): MNHNY, SVGAGI (reference sequence). V shed 6 bases, J shed 3 bases, and the junction held 7 bases outside the gene matches. The CDR3 is made up of 15 amino acids. In DNA form, the CDR3 reads TGTGCCAGCAGACCCGGACAGGGGGCGCGCTACGAGCAGTACTTC. Translation gives CASRPGQGARYEQYF.

The chain couples TRBV5-8 to TRBJ2-7; 8 bases line up with TRBD2. With V trimmed by 7 bases and J by 4 bases, 16 bases remained unmatched. The germline gives CDR1 SGHTS, CDR2 YDEGEE. The CDR3 sequence is 16 residues long. The CDR3 loop is CASGYRGGRMNYEQYF. The CDR3 DNA reads TGTGCCAGCGGATACCGGGGGGGCCGGATGAATTACGAGCAGTACTTC.

The genes are TRBV2 and TRBJ2-5; no firm D call. From germline, CDR1 is SNHLY and CDR2 FYNNEI. The CDR3 covers 11 residues. V was clipped by 4 bases and J by 4 bases, with 4 bases between them. DNA of the CDR3: TGTGCCAGCAGTGGAGGAGAGACCCAGTACTTC. This encodes CASSGGETQYF.

The J gene is TRBJ2-1, the V gene TRBV7-9; the D gene is possibly TRBD1 (5 bases). V was cut by 4 bases and J by 10 bases, with 17 bases left in between. The CDR3 covers 14 residues. Germline CDR1 is SEHNR and CDR2 is FQNEAQ (reference sequence). The CDR3: CASSSQAPGEEQFF. The DNA of the CDR3 is TGTGCCAGCAGCTCACAGGCCCCTGGAGAGGAGCAGTTCTTC.

The chain is built from TRBV2 and TRBJ2-3; TRBD1 matches 8 bases. V lost 10 bases, J lost 5 bases, and 11 bases stayed unmatched. The CDR3 totals 14 residues. Germline CDR1 and CDR2: SNHLY and FYNNEI. CDR3 region: CATRDRGGVDTQYF. The CDR3 coding sequence is TGTGCCACTAGAGACAGGGGCGGGGTAGATACGCAGTATTTT.

J is TRBJ1-5 and V is TRBV6-5; D not certain. Trimming pared 2 bases from V and 8 bases from J, leaving 13 bases between. The CDR3 is 14 amino acids. The germline gives CDR1 MNHEY, CDR2 SVGAGI. In nucleotides, the CDR3 is TGTGCCAGCAGTTACCGAGGCGGGAATGAGCCCCAGCATTTT. This codes for CASSYRGGNEPQHF.

This chain uses TRBV10-2 with TRBJ2-7, with D uncertain. The V gene's germline CDR1 is WSHSY and CDR2 SAAADI. Trimming took off 3 bases at V and 3 bases at J, with 12 bases between the two ends. The CDR3 has 14 amino acids. The CDR3 DNA reads as TGCGCCAGCAGTGAATTTGGCGGCAGCTACGAGCAGTACTTC. This gives the protein CASSEFGGSYEQYF.

V is TRBV27 and J is TRBJ2-3; D might be TRBD1 (6 bases). Germline V CDR1 and CDR2: MNHEY, SMNVEV (reference sequence). There are 12 residues in the CDR3. Between the trimmed V and J ends, which lost 5 bases and 7 bases, there was a span of 10 bases. CDR3 residues: CASSEDRHTQYF. CDR3 sequence (DNA): TGTGCCAGCAGTGAAGACAGGCATACGCAGTATTTT.

This sequence joins TRBV10-2 and TRBJ1-5; maybe TRBD1 (6 bases). The V and J ends lost 0 bases and 4 bases respectively, with 7 bases between them. This CDR3 contains 14 residues. Germline assignment: CDR1 WSHSY and CDR2 SAAADI. The CDR3 sequence: CASSESGQNQPQHF. The DNA for the CDR3 is TGCGCCAGCAGTGAGTCAGGACAGAATCAGCCCCAGCATTTT.

The CDR3 region is CASSVGQGGFKSEQFF. Written as DNA, the CDR3 is TGTGCCAGTAGTGTCGGACAGGGCGGGTTCAAAAGTGAGCAGTTCTTC. The chain uses TRBV19 and TRBJ2-1, with 8 bases fitting TRBD1. With 5 bases clipped from V and 9 bases from J, the junction kept 15 bases outside the gene matches. Germline lookup yields CDR1 LNHDA and CDR2 SQIVND (reference sequence). CDR3 length equals 16 residues. Full variable domain (rest looked up from reference TRBV19 and TRBJ2-1): DGGITQSPKYLFRKEGQNVTLSCEQNLNHDAMYWYRQDPGQGLRLIYYSQIVNDFQKGDIAEGYSVSREKKESFPLTVTSAQKNPTAFYLCASSVGQGGFKSEQFFGPGTRLTVL.

This sequence joins TRBV6-5 and TRBJ2-7; D remains unclear. Germline CDR1 and CDR2: MNHEY and SVGAGI. The length of the CDR3 is 13 residues. V was trimmed by 5 bases and J by 6 bases, leaving 14 bases between them. The DNA for the CDR3 is TGTGCCAGCAGTGTGACCCTCCCGGGCGAGCAGTACTTC. Amino acid sequence: CASSVTLPGEQYF.

The genes are TRBV5-4 and TRBJ1-2, with TRBD1 matching over 12 bases. This CDR3 region has 16 residues. Germline V CDR1 and CDR2: SGHNT, YYREEE (reference sequence). V lost 1 base, J lost 3 bases, and 4 bases stayed unmatched. CDR3 nucleotide sequence: TGTGCCAGCAGCTTGATGGGACAGGGGGCGTACTATGGCTACACCTTC. This encodes CASSLMGQGAYYGYTF.

V is TRBV5-8 and J is TRBJ1-1; D is possibly TRBD1 (5 bases). This CDR3 has 15 residues. V shed 1 base and J shed 8 bases, with 18 bases lying between them. Germline CDR1 SGHTS, CDR2 YDEGEE. The CDR3 coding sequence is TGTGCCAGCAGCTTGTTGCCCCGCGGGGCGCTGGAAGCTTTCTTT. It is translated as CASSLLPRGALEAFF.

This rearrangement joins TRBV9 to TRBJ2-1; 7 nucleotides agree with TRBD2. Trimming at V came to 2 bases and at J to 2 bases, leaving 4 bases not matched to a gene. Germline V lookup: CDR1 SGDLS, CDR2 YYNGEE. The CDR3 consists of 15 residues. The CDR3 coding sequence is TGTGCCAGCAGCGTCCGGGGGGAACCCTACAATGAGCAGTTCTTC. Protein sequence: CASSVRGEPYNEQFF.

The chain carries TRBV5-1 and TRBJ1-5; the D gene is possibly TRBD1 (5 bases). The CDR3 covers 15 residues. CDR1 SGHRS and CDR2 YFSETQ come from the germline V gene. The V end was cut by 0 bases, the J end by 4 bases, with 11 bases between. DNA for the CDR3: TGCGCCAGCAGCTTGGAGGTAGGGGCGAATCAGCCCCAGCATTTT. Translating gives CASSLEVGANQPQHF.

V gene TRBV4-2 combines with J gene TRBJ2-5; unclear D gene. Between the trimmed V and J ends, which lost 4 bases and 0 bases, there was a span of 12 bases. Germline CDR1 and CDR2: LGHNA and YNFKEQ. The CDR3 has 15 amino acids. CDR3 DNA sequence: TGTGCCAGCAGCCCCCTCCCAGGATACCAAGAGACCCAGTACTTC. Its translation is CASSPLPGYQETQYF.